This T cell receptor (beta chain) was sequenced in a study of graft-versus-host responses after intestinal transplantation. Intraepithelial and lamina propria lymphocytes were released after the graft tissue was processed. The assay was immunoSEQ multiplex PCR, and TCRdb's table has in-frame clones only and misses some. The repertoire includes 3,500 to 5,000 clones, roughly three quarters of them detected once, and about 8% sits in the top ten. The receptor comes from a human patient who received an intestinal transplant, so some T cells may come from the graft donor. Specimen: ileum tissue, collected 17 days after transplant.

Here the CDR3 reads CASSGGPGELFF. The CDR3 nucleotides read TGTGCCAGCAGCGGCGGGCCCGGGGAGCTGTTTTTT. This sequence joins TRBV7-2 and TRBJ2-2; maybe TRBD2 (5 bases). The CDR3 is 12 residues long. The germline V gene has CDR1 SGHTA and CDR2 FQGNSA. Trimming removed 5 bases at V and 6 bases at J, with 7 bases between.